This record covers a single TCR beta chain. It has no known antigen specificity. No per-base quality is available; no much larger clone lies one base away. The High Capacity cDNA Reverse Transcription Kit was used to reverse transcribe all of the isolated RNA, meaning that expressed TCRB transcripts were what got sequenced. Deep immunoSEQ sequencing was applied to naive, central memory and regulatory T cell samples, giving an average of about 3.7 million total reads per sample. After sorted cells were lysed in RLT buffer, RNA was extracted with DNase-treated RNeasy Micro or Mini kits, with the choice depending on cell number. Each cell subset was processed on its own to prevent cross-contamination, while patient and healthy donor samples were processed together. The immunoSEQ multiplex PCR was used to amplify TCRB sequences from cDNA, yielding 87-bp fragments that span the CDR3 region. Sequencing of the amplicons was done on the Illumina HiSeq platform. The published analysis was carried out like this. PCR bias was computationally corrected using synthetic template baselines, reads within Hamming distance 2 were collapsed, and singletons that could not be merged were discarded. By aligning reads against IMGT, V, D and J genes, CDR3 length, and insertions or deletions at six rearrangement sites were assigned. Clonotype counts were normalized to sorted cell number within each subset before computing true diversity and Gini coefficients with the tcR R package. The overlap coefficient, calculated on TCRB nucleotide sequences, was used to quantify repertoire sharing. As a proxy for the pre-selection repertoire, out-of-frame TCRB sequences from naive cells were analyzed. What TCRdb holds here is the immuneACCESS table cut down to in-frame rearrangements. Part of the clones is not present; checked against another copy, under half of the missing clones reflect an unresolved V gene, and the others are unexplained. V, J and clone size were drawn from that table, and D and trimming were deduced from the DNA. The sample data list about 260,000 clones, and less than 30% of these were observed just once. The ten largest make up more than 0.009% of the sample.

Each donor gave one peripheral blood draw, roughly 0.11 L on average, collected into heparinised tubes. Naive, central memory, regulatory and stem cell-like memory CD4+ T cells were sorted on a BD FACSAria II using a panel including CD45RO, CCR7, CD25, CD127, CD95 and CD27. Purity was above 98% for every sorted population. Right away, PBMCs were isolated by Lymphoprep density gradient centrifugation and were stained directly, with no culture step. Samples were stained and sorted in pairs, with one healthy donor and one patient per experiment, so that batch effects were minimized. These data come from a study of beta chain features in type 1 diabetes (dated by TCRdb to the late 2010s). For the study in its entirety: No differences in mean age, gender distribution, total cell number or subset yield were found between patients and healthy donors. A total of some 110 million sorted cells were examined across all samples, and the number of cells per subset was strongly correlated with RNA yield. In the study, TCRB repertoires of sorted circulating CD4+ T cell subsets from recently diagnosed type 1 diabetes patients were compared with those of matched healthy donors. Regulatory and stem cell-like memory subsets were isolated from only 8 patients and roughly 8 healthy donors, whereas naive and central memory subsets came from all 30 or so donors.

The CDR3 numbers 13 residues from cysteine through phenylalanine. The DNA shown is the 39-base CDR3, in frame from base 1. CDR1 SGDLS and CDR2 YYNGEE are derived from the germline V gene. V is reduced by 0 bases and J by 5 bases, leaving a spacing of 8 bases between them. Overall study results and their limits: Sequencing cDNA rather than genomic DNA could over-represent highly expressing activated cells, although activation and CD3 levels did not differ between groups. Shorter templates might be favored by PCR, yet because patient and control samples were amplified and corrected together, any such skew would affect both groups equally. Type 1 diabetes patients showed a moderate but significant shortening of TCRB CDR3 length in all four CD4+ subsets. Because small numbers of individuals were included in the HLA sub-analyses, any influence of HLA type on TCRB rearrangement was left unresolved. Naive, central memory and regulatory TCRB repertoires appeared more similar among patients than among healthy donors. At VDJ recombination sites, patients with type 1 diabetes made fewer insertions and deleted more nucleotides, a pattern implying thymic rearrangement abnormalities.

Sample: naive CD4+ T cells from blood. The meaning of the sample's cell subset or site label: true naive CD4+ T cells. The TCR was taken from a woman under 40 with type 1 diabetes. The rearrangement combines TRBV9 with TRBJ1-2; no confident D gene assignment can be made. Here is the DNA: TGTGCCAGCAGCGTAGTGCCAGCGTATGGCTACACCTTC. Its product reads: CASSVVPAYGYTF.